The 22 T cell receptor beta chains given below trace back to one sample, sequenced in a study of blood T cell repertoires in COVID-19. Profiling relied on immunoSEQ multiplex PCR, and the TCRdb table lists in-frame clones only, not all of them. The sample contains 150,000 to 200,000 clones, 87% of which appear only once. The specimen sequenced was peripheral blood. Receptors originate from a woman in her seventies with COVID-19, enrolled during active disease.

The genes are TRBV7-9 and TRBJ2-7, with 11 bases identical to TRBD2. Trimming removed 5 bases from V and 2 bases from J; junction bases left unmatched: 8. Germline V gene data show CDR1 as SEHNR and CDR2 as FQNEAQ (reference sequence). The CDR3 is made up of 16 amino acids. DNA of the CDR3: TGTGCCAGCAGCCCTTTTAGCGGGAGGGCCCCCTACGAGCAGTACTTC. This codes for CASSPFSGRAPYEQYF.

This rearrangement joins TRBV27 to TRBJ2-1, with TRBD2 identical over 8 bases. The CDR3 loop spans 15 amino acids. V lost 7 bases, J lost 9 bases, and 14 bases stayed unmatched. Germline V gene sequence: CDR1 MNHEY, CDR2 SMNVEV (reference sequence). CDR3 residues: CASNPTRGRLTEQFF. The CDR3 DNA is TGTGCCAGCAACCCGACTCGCGGGAGGTTGACTGAGCAGTTCTTC.

The gene calls are TRBV4-2 and TRBJ2-5; 8 bases are shared with TRBD2. Germline CDR1 is LGHNA and CDR2 is YNFKEQ. The CDR3 has 15 residues. V shed 1 base, J shed 3 bases, and the junction held 4 bases outside the gene matches. CDR3 sequence (DNA): TGTGCCAGCAGCCAAGCGGTAGCGGGAAAAGAGACCCAGTACTTC. This codes for CASSQAVAGKETQYF.

This clone was observed once. V and J are TRBV5-5 and TRBJ2-7; maybe TRBD1 (5 bases). The CDR3 covers 13 residues. The V end lost 5 bases, the J end lost 4 bases, and 13 bases lay between the germline ends. Germline V lookup: CDR1 SGHKS, CDR2 YYEKEE (reference sequence). The DNA for the CDR3 is TGTGCCAGCAGAGGGCAGGGCGAATACGAGCAGTACTTC. Translation gives CASRGQGEYEQYF.

J is TRBJ1-3 and V is TRBV19, with D possibly TRBD1 on 6 matching bases. Deletions cut 2 bases from V and 0 bases from J, with 14 bases between. Germline CDR1 and CDR2: LNHDA and SQIVND (reference sequence). CDR3 length equals 17 residues. DNA for the CDR3: TGTGCCAGTAGTATATTTTGGGGGCAGAGCTCTGGAAACACCATATATTTT. Translated, it gives CASSIFWGQSSGNTIYF.

The rearrangement joins TRBV6-5 to TRBJ2-2; 12 bases match TRBD2. The CDR3 is 15 residues long. V shed 5 bases, J shed 6 bases, and the junction held 4 bases outside the gene matches. In germline, CDR1 is MNHEY, CDR2 SVGAGI. The DNA for the CDR3 is TGTGCCAGCAGTAACCTAGCGGGAGGGCCCGGGGAGCTGTTTTTT. It encodes CASSNLAGGPGELFF.

The rearrangement joins TRBV2 to TRBJ1-3; TRBD1 matches 8 bases. The germline CDR1 and CDR2 sequences are SNHLY and FYNNEI. This CDR3 region has 15 residues. The V gene end was trimmed by 7 bases and the J gene end by 2 bases; junction bases not matched to a gene: 7. CDR3 coding DNA: TGTGCCAGCACCCGGGACAGGCCTGCTGGAAACACCATATATTTT. As protein: CASTRDRPAGNTIYF.

This clone showed up just a few times. This chain connects TRBV7-8 to TRBJ1-4; unclear D gene. Germline V CDR1 and CDR2: SGHVS, FQNEAQ. V lost 5 bases and J lost 12, with 16 bases in between. The CDR3 extends over 13 amino acids. Here the CDR3 reads CASSNRLTLELFF. Written as DNA, the CDR3 is TGTGCCAGCAGCAATAGACTGACGCTTGAACTGTTTTTT.

This clone came up a few times. The chain is built from TRBV4-2 and TRBJ2-7; 7 bases map to TRBD2. Looked up from germline, CDR1 is LGHNA and CDR2 is YNFKEQ. V lost 1 base and J lost 4; bases outside the gene matches: 7. The length of the CDR3 is 15 residues. The CDR3 protein is CASSQGFSGSYEQYF. The CDR3 DNA sequence: TGTGCCAGCAGCCAAGGGTTTAGCGGGTCATACGAGCAGTACTTC.

The rearrangement joins TRBV2 to TRBJ2-5; perhaps TRBD2 as D (6 bases). The germline CDR1 and CDR2 sequences are SNHLY and FYNNEI. Trimming removed 4 bases from V and 3 bases from J, with 9 bases in between. This CDR3 comprises 13 residues. The CDR3 is CASSGAGKETQYF. As DNA, the CDR3 is TGTGCCAGCAGTGGTGCGGGGAAAGAGACCCAGTACTTC.

The chain combines TRBV2 with TRBJ1-5; TRBD1 matches at 9 bases. The trim removed 1 base at V and 3 bases at J, leaving 4 bases unmatched. Germline V CDR1 and CDR2: SNHLY, FYNNEI. This CDR3 contains 16 residues. CDR3 sequence reads: CASSEVRTGVNQPQHF. In nucleotides, the CDR3 is TGTGCCAGCAGTGAAGTGAGGACAGGGGTCAATCAGCCCCAGCATTTT.

With respect to this clone: At one end the junction does not follow the germline gene, possibly because of a read error. This chain joins TRBV19 and TRBJ2-7; a possible D gene is TRBD2 (6 bases). CDR1 is LNHDA and CDR2 is SQIVND in the germline V gene (reference sequence). This CDR3 has 15 residues. The CDR3 protein is CASSIRAGYSHEQYF. The CDR3 DNA follows: TGTGCCAGTAGTATAAGGGCGGGGTACTCCCACGAGCAGTACTTC.

The chain employs TRBV3-1 (or the pseudogene TRBV3-2) and TRBJ2-5; D call uncertain. Germline V gene data show CDR1 as LGHDT and CDR2 as YNNKEL (reference sequence). The CDR3 sequence is 11 residues long. Trimming took off 3 bases at V and 4 bases at J, with 3 bases between the two ends. The CDR3 here is CASSQRETQYF. CDR3 nucleotide sequence: TGTGCCAGCAGCCAGAGAGAGACCCAGTACTTC.

J is TRBJ1-5 and V is TRBV7-9; D call uncertain. The CDR3 totals 13 residues. The V gene lost 7 bases and the J gene lost 4 bases, with 11 bases spanning the gap. Per the germline V gene, CDR1 is SEHNR and CDR2 is FQNEAQ (reference sequence). CDR3 residues: CASTRDGNQPQHF. CDR3 coding DNA: TGTGCCAGCACTCGAGACGGGAATCAGCCCCAGCATTTT.

The CDR3 coding sequence is TGTGCCTGGACCCCAGGGTCAACCAACACCATATATTTT. Encoded protein: CAWTPGSTNTIYF. The chain couples TRBV30 to TRBJ1-3, with D possibly matching TRBD1 (5 bases). The germline V and J ends were trimmed by 4 bases and 7 bases, with 14 bases remaining between them. Germline V gene sequence: CDR1 GTSNPN, CDR2 SVGIG (reference sequence). The CDR3 loop spans 13 amino acids.

This rearrangement joins TRBV27 to TRBJ2-7; TRBD1 might be the D (5 bases). Germline V gene lookup returns CDR1 MNHEY and CDR2 SMNVEV (reference sequence). The CDR3 runs to 14 residues. Between the trimmed V and J ends, which lost 2 bases and 0 bases, there was a span of 8 bases. The CDR3 sequence is CASSLDRFSYEQYF. DNA for the CDR3: TGTGCCAGCAGTTTAGACAGATTCTCCTACGAGCAGTACTTC.

This chain links TRBV5-4 with TRBJ2-7, with D unclear. CDR3 length equals 13 residues. Germline CDR1 SGHNT, CDR2 YYREEE (reference sequence). Trimming stripped 0 bases from V and 1 base from J, with 5 bases between. CDR3 amino acids: CASSLDWSYEQYF. DNA for the CDR3: TGTGCCAGCAGCTTGGACTGGTCCTACGAGCAGTACTTC. Together with reference TRBV5-4 and TRBJ2-7, the CDR3 gives the full variable domain: ETGVTQSPTHLIKTRGQQVTLRCSSQSGHNTVSWYQQALGQGPQFIFQYYREEENGRGNFPPRFSGLQFPNYSSELNVNALELDDSALYLCASSLDWSYEQYFGPGTRLTVT.

The rearrangement joins TRBV28 to TRBJ1-5; D uncertain. The V end lost 5 bases, the J end lost 6 bases, and 5 bases lay between the germline ends. CDR3 length: 11 amino acids. CDR1 is MDHEN, CDR2 SYDVKM, per germline. CDR3 residues: CASSQSQPQHF. The DNA of the CDR3 is TGTGCCAGCAGTCAATCTCAGCCCCAGCATTTT.

This clone was detected a few times. The rearrangement uses TRBV13 and TRBJ2-1; 11 nucleotides line up with TRBD2. The CDR3 consists of 19 residues. Germline loops: CDR1 PRHDT, CDR2 FYEKMQ (reference sequence). J gave up 2 bases and V 3 bases, and 12 bases lay outside the gene matches. In DNA form, the CDR3 reads TGTGCCAGCAGCTTTGGCGTAGCGGGAGGGCCTGTCACCTACAATGAGCAGTTCTTC. Amino acid sequence: CASSFGVAGGPVTYNEQFF. The full variable domain, its missing parts supplied by reference TRBV13 and TRBJ2-1, is AAGVIQSPRHLIKEKRETATLKCYPIPRHDTVYWYQQGPGQDPQFLISFYEKMQSDKGSIPDRFSAQQFSDYHSELNMSSLELGDSALYFCASSFGVAGGPVTYNEQFFGPGTRLTVL.

V gene TRBV28 combines with J gene TRBJ1-2; tentative D call: TRBD1 (6 bases). V dropped 1 base and J dropped 6 bases, with 18 bases sitting between them. CDR1 is MDHEN and CDR2 is SYDVKM in the germline V gene. This CDR3 region has 16 residues. For the CDR3, the DNA is TGTGCCAGCAGTTTATTTCGGGGGGCAGCACTCCATGGCTACACCTTC. Its protein product is CASSLFRGAALHGYTF.

V and J are TRBV11-3 and TRBJ2-3, with 14 bases matching TRBD2. V was pared by 3 bases and J by 4 bases, with 3 bases of the junction left unmatched. The CDR3 totals 16 residues. The germline V gene has CDR1 SGHNT and CDR2 YENEEA. The CDR3 is CASSLGLAGEADTQYF. For the CDR3, the DNA is TGTGCCAGCAGCTTGGGACTAGCGGGGGAAGCAGATACGCAGTATTTT.

This sequence joins TRBV28 and TRBJ2-1; 7 positions agree with TRBD2. Trimming at V came to 7 bases and at J to 6 bases, leaving 9 bases not matched to a gene. This CDR3 comprises 14 residues. CDR1 MDHEN and CDR2 SYDVKM come from the germline V gene. CDR3 sequence (DNA): TGTGCCAGCACTAAGCGGGGAGCACTCAATGAGCAGTTCTTC. Amino acid sequence: CASTKRGALNEQFF.